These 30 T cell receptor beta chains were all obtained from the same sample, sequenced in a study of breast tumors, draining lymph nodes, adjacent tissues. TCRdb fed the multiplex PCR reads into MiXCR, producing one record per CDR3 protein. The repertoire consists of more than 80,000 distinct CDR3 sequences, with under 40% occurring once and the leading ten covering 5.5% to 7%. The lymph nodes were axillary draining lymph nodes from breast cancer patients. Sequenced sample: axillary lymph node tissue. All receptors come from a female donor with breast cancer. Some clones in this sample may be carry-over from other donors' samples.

CDR3 DNA: TGTGCCATCAGCGCGCTTGCAGGGGTGAACACTGAAGCTTTCTTT. This gives the protein CAISALAGVNTEAFF. This chain joins TRBV10-3 and TRBJ1-1, with D possibly matching TRBD1 (6 bases). Germline V gives CDR1 ENHRY, CDR2 SYGVKD. The CDR3 consists of 15 residues. V lost 6 bases to trimming and J lost 0 bases, with 14 bases between them.

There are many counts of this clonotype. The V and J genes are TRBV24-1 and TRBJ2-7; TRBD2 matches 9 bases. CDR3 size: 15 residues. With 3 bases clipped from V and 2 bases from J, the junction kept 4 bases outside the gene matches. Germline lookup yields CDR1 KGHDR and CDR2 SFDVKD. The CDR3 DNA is TGTGCCACCAGTGATGCCGGGACTAGCACCTACGAGCAGTACTTC. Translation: CATSDAGTSTYEQYF.

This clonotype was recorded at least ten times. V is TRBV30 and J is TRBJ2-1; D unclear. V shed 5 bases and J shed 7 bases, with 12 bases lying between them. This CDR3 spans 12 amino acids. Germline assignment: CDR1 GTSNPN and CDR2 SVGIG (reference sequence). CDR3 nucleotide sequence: TGTGCCTGGCAGCCCGGAGTAAATGAGCAGTTCTTC. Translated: CAWQPGVNEQFF.

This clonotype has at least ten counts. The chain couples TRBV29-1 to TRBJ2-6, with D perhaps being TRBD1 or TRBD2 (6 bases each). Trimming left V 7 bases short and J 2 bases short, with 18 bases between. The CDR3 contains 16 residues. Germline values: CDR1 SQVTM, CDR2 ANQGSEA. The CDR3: CSARAPGAPGANVLTF. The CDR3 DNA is TGCAGCGCCCGGGCCCCGGGGGCGCCTGGGGCCAACGTCCTGACTTTC.

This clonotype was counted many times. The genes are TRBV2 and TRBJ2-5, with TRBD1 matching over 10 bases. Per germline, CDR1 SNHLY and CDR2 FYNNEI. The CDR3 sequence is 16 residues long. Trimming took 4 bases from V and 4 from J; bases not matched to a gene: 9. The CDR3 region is CASSVRDRGFGETQYF. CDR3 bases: TGTGCCAGCAGTGTCCGGGACAGGGGTTTCGGAGAGACCCAGTACTTC. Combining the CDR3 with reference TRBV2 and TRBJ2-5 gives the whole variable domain EPEVTQTPSHQVTQMGQEVILRCVPISNHLYFYWYRQILGQKVEFLVSFYNNEISEKSEIFDDQFSVERPDGSNFTLKIRSTKLEDSAMYFCASSVRDRGFGETQYFGPGTRLLVL.

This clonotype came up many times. CDR3 sequence (DNA): TGTGCCAGCAGTTTTGGCGCGCATTACTACGAGCAGTACTTC. It encodes CASSFGAHYYEQYF. This chain links TRBV27 with TRBJ2-7; D is uncertain. Between the trimmed V and J ends, which lost 3 bases and 3 bases, there was a span of 12 bases. Germline CDR1 is MNHEY and CDR2 is SMNVEV (reference sequence). The CDR3 spans 14 residues.

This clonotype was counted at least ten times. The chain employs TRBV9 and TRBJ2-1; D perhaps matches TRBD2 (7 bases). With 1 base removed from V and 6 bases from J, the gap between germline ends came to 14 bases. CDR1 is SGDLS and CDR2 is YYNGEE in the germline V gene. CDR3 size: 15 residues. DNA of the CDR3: TGTGCCAGCAGCGTATCGGGGGGCTCAACCAATGAGCAGTTCTTC. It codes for CASSVSGGSTNEQFF.

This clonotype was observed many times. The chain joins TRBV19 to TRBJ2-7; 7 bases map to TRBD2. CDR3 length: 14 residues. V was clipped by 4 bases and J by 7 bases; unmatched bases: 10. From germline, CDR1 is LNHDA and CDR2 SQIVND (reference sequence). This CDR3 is CASSSGRNNYEQYF. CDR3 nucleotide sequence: TGTGCCAGTAGTAGCGGGAGAAACAACTATGAGCAGTACTTC.

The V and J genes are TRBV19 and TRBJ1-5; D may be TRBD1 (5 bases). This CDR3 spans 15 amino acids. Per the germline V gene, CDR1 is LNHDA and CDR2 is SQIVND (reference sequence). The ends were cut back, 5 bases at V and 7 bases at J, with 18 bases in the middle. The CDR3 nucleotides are TGTGCCAGTAGTGAGGGGAGGGAAGTACGCCAGCCCCAGCATTTT. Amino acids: CASSEGREVRQPQHF.

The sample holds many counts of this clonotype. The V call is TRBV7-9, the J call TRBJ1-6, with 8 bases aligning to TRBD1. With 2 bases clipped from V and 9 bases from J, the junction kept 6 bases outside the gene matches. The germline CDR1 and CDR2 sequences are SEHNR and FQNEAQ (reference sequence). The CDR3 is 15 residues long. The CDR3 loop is CASSLSGRGRSPLHF. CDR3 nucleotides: TGTGCCAGCAGCTTAAGTGGCAGGGGGCGTTCACCCCTCCACTTT.

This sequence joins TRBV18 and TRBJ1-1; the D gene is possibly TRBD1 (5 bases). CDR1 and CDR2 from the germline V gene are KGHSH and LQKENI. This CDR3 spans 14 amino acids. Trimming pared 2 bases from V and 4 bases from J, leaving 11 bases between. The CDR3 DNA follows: TGTGCCAGCTCACCAACAGGTCCATTCACTGAAGCTTTCTTT. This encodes CASSPTGPFTEAFF.

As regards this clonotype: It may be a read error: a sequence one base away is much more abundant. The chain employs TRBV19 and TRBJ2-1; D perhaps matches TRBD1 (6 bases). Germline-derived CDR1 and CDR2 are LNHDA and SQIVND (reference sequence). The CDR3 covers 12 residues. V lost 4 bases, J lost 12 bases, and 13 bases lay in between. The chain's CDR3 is CASSTWTDGQFF. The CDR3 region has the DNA TGTGCCAGTAGTACCTGGACAGATGGGCAGTTCTTC.

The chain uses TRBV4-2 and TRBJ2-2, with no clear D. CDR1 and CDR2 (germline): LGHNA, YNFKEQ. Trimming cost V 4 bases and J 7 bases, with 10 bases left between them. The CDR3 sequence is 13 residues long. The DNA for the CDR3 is TGTGCCAGCAGCCCAGTAATGGGCGGGGAGCTGTTTTTT. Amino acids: CASSPVMGGELFF.

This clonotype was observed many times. The chain's CDR3 is CASSHRQVGDNEQFF. The CDR3 nucleotides are TGTGCCAGCAGCCACAGACAGGTCGGCGACAATGAGCAGTTCTTC. This chain connects TRBV7-9 to TRBJ2-1; maybe TRBD1 (6 bases). Germline CDR1 SEHNR, CDR2 FQNEAQ (reference sequence). Deletions cut 5 bases from V and 5 bases from J, with 16 bases between. This CDR3 has 15 residues.

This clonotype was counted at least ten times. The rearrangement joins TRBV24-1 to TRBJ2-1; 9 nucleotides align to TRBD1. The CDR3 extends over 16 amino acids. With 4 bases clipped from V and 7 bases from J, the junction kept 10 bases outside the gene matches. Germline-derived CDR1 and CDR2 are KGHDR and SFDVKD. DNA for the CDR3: TGTGCCACCAGTGACCCCCCGGGACAGGGATTAAATGAGCAGTTCTTC. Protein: CATSDPPGQGLNEQFF.

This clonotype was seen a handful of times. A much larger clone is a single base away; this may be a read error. The CDR3, as DNA: TGTGCCAGCAGGCCGACTAGCACAGATACGCAGTATTTT. Translation gives CASRPTSTDTQYF. The genes are TRBV6-5 and TRBJ2-3; unclear D gene. The CDR3 runs to 13 residues. The germline V gene encodes CDR1 MNHEY and CDR2 SVGAGI. V gave up 6 bases and J gave up 0 bases, with 7 bases separating them.

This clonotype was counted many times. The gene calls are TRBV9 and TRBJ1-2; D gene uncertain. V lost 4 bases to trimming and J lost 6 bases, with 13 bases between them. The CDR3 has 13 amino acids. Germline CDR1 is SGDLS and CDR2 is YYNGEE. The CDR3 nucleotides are TGTGCCAGCAGCCGAGAAGGAATCAATGGCTACACCTTC. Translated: CASSREGINGYTF.

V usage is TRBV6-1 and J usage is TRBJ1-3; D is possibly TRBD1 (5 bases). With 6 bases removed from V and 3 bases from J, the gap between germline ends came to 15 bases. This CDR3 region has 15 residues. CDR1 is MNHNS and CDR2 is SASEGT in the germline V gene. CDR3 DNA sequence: TGTGCCAGCAGGGGGGACTTATTACGTGGAAACACCATATATTTT. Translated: CASRGDLLRGNTIYF.

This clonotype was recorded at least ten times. The CDR3, as DNA: TGTGCCATCAGCCCAGCACAGGCCGAAAATCAGCCCCAGCATTTT. As protein: CAISPAQAENQPQHF. J is TRBJ1-5 and V is TRBV10-3; perhaps TRBD1 as D (5 bases). Germline-derived CDR1 and CDR2 are ENHRY and SYGVKD. This CDR3 contains 15 residues. V lost 6 bases and J lost 4, with 16 bases in between.

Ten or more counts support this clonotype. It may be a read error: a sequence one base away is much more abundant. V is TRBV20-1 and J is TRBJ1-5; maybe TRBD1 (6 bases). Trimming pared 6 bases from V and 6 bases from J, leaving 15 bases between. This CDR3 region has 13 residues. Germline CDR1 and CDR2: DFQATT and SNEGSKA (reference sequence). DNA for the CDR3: TGCAGTGCCCGAGGGGGTAGAAGTCAGCCCCAGCATTTT. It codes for CSARGGRSQPQHF.

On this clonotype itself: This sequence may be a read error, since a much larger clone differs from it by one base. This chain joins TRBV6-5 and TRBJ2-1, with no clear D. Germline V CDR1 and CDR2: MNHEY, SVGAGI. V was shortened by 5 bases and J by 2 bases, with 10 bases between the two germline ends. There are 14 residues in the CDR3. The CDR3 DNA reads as TGTGCCAGCAGTCCGGGCTACACCTACAATGAGCAGTTCTTC. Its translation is CASSPGYTYNEQFF.

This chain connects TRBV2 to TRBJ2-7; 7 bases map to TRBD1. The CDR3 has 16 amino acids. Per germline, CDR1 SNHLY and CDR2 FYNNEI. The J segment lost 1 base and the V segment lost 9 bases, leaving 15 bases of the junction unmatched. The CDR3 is CASSFTGTVISYEQYF. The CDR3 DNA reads TGTGCCAGTTCTTTTACCGGGACAGTAATTTCCTACGAGCAGTACTTC.

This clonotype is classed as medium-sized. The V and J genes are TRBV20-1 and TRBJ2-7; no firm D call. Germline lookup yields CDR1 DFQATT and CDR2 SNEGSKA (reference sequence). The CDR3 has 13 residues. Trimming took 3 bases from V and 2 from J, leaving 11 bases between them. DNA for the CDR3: TGCAGTGCTAGTAGGAGTGCAACCTACGAGCAGTACTTC. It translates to CSASRSATYEQYF.

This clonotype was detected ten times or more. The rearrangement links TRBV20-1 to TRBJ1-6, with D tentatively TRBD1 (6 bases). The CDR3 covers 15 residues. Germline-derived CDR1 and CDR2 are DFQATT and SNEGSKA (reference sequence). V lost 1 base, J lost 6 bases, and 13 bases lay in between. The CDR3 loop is CSARVSGASNSPLHF. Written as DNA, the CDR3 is TGCAGTGCTAGAGTCTCAGGGGCAAGTAATTCACCCCTCCACTTT.

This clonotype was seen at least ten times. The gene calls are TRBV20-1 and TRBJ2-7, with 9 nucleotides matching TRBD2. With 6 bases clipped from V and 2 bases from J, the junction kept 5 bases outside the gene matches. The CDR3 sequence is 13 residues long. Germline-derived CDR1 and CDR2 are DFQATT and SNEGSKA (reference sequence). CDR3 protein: CSANSGSTYEQYF. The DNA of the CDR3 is TGCAGTGCCAATAGCGGGAGTACCTACGAGCAGTACTTC.

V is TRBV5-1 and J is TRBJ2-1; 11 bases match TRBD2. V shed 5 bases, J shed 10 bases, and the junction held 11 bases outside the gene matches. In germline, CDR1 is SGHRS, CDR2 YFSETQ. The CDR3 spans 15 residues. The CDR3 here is CASSSTAGTSGEQFF. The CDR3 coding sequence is TGCGCCAGCAGTTCAACGGCCGGGACTAGCGGAGAGCAGTTCTTC.

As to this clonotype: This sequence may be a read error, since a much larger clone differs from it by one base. For the CDR3, the DNA is TGTGCCAGCAGCTTGGGACAGCTCCATGGCTACGCCTTC. It encodes CASSLGQLHGYAF. The genes are TRBV7-9 and TRBJ1-2, with 7 bases that match TRBD1. The CDR3 sequence is 13 residues long. Germline V gene lookup returns CDR1 SEHNR and CDR2 FQNEAQ (reference sequence).

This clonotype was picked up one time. The CDR3 DNA is TGCAGTGTCGGGACAGGGGCCTCACCCCTCCACTTT. Protein product: CSVGTGASPLHF. The J gene is TRBJ1-6, the V gene TRBV20-1; 10 bases are a match to TRBD1. Trimming cost V 7 bases and J 10 bases; bases outside gene matches: 4. The length of the CDR3 is 12 residues. Per germline, CDR1 DFQATT and CDR2 SNEGSKA (reference sequence).

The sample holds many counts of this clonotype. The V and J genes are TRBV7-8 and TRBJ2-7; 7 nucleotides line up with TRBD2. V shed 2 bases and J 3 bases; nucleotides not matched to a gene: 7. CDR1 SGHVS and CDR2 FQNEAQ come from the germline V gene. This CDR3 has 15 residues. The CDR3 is CASSLLGLSDYEQYF. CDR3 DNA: TGTGCCAGCAGCTTACTGGGACTATCCGACTACGAGCAGTACTTC.

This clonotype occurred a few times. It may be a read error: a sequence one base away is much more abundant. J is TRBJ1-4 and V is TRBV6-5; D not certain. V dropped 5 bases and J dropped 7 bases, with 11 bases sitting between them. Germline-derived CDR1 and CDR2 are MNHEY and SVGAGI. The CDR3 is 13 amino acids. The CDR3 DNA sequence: TGTGCCAGCAGTCATGGGCCGATTGAAAAACTGTTTTTT. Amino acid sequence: CASSHGPIEKLFF.